Following are 15 T cell receptor beta chains from one sample sequenced in a study of blood T cell repertoires in COVID-19. The repertoire was sequenced with immunoSEQ multiplex PCR; TCRdb's copy has only in-frame clones and lacks some. The repertoire has roughly 200,000 clones, about 75% of them found once; the top ten carry roughly 9.4%. The sample taken for sequencing was peripheral blood. All receptors derive from a woman aged 50 to 65 with active or convalescent COVID-19.

The rearrangement uses TRBV6-6 and TRBJ2-7; the match to TRBD1 covers 7 bases. There are 14 residues in the CDR3. CDR1 and CDR2 (germline): MNHNY, SVGAGI (reference sequence). J was trimmed by 4 bases and V by 4 bases; bases with no gene match: 7. The CDR3 bases are TGTGCCAGCAGTTCAGACAGGGCCCTATACGAGCAGTACTTC. Translation: CASSSDRALYEQYF.

This clone was seen at least ten times. This sequence joins TRBV7-2 and TRBJ1-6, with 7 bases matching TRBD1. This CDR3 is built from 15 residues. With V trimmed by 7 bases and J by 8 bases, 11 bases remained unmatched. Looked up from germline, CDR1 is SGHTA and CDR2 is FQGNSA. The CDR3 DNA is TGTGCCAGCAACCCTTGGACAGGTTCTGATTCACCCCTCCACTTT. This sequence encodes CASNPWTGSDSPLHF.

The chain combines TRBV18 with TRBJ1-1; the D is unclear. V was cut by 5 bases and J by 3 bases, with 10 bases left in between. This CDR3 is 13 amino acids long. From germline, CDR1 is KGHSH and CDR2 LQKENI. CDR3 bases: TGTGCCAGCTCATCGGGAGTGGACACTGAAGCTTTCTTT. Translated: CASSSGVDTEAFF.

Only one count was recorded for this clone. The gene calls are TRBV7-2 and TRBJ1-1; 7 bases line up with TRBD1. The CDR3 spans 16 residues. CDR1 and CDR2 from the germline V gene are SGHTA and FQGNSA. V lost 8 bases, J lost 11 bases, and 23 bases stayed unmatched. Here the CDR3 reads CASGGVLRQGLGRAFF. The DNA for the CDR3 is TGTGCCAGCGGAGGGGTACTTCGACAGGGTTTGGGCAGGGCTTTCTTT.

The chain combines TRBV6-5 with TRBJ2-7; 7 positions match TRBD1. The length of the CDR3 is 13 residues. From germline, CDR1 is MNHEY and CDR2 SVGAGI. V was pared by 11 bases and J by 6 bases, with 13 bases of the junction left unmatched. As DNA, the CDR3 is TGTGCCGGCGCGCGAGACAGGGAAGGCGAGCAGTACTTC. Translation gives CAGARDREGEQYF.

This clone was found a few times. The V gene is TRBV28, the J gene TRBJ2-7, with D possibly TRBD2 on 5 matching bases. The V gene lost 4 bases and the J gene lost 6 bases, with 19 bases spanning the gap. CDR1 and CDR2 (germline): MDHEN, SYDVKM. The CDR3 contains 15 residues. CDR3 loop: CASSSPDSGPSEQYF. The CDR3 DNA is TGTGCCAGCAGTTCCCCGGACTCCGGGCCCTCCGAGCAGTACTTC.

This clone was counted between two and nine times. The rearrangement uses TRBV30 and TRBJ1-3, with 8 bases fitting TRBD1. Germline V gene sequence: CDR1 GTSNPN, CDR2 SVGIG (reference sequence). V lost 5 bases to trimming and J lost 3 bases; unmatched junction nucleotides: 3. The CDR3 contains 13 residues. The CDR3 sequence is CAWQQGGGNTIYF. CDR3 in DNA: TGTGCCTGGCAACAGGGGGGTGGAAACACCATATATTTT.

The chain combines TRBV24-1 with TRBJ2-2; D is perhaps TRBD2 (6 bases). The CDR3 runs to 15 residues. Germline values: CDR1 KGHDR, CDR2 SFDVKD. V was clipped by 5 bases and J by 5 bases, with 14 bases between them. CDR3 in amino acids: CATSAGGSGTGELFF. In DNA form, the CDR3 reads TGTGCCACCAGTGCTGGGGGGAGTGGGACCGGGGAGCTGTTTTTT.

This CDR3 reads CASSPGPGGNTIYF. CDR3 DNA sequence: TGTGCCAGCAGCCCCGGGCCGGGAGGAAACACCATATATTTT. This chain joins TRBV5-5 and TRBJ1-3, with no clear D. CDR1 is SGHKS, CDR2 YYEKEE, per germline (reference sequence). The CDR3 loop spans 14 amino acids. Trimming left V 4 bases short and J 4 bases short, with 12 bases between. Variable domain in full (rest from reference TRBV5-5 and TRBJ1-3): DAGVTQSPTHLIKTRGQQVTLRCSPISGHKSVSWYQQVLGQGPQFIFQYYEKEERGRGNFPDRFSARQFPNYSSELNVNALLLGDSALYLCASSPGPGGNTIYFGEGSWLTVV.

CDR3: CASSIDGAGAEEKLFF. The CDR3, as DNA: TGTGCCAGTAGTATAGATGGGGCGGGGGCAGAGGAAAAACTGTTTTTT. V gene TRBV19 combines with J gene TRBJ1-4, with D possibly TRBD1 on 6 matching bases. V was cut by 0 bases and J by 8 bases, with 16 bases left in between. Per the germline V gene, CDR1 is LNHDA and CDR2 is SQIVND (reference sequence). This CDR3 has 16 residues.

This chain links TRBV4-3 with TRBJ1-2; no clear D. The CDR3 extends over 16 amino acids. Germline assignment: CDR1 LGHNA and CDR2 YSLEER. The V gene lost 4 bases and the J gene lost 1 base, with 16 bases spanning the gap. The CDR3 sequence: CASSRAGGSGNYGYTF. In nucleotides, the CDR3 is TGCGCCAGCAGCCGGGCTGGAGGGAGTGGTAACTATGGCTACACCTTC.

The rearrangement links TRBV6-5 to TRBJ2-1; 7 bases fit TRBD2. Germline CDR1 MNHEY, CDR2 SVGAGI. The CDR3 runs 15 residues. Trimming cost V 7 bases and J 7 bases; bases outside gene matches: 13. The DNA for the CDR3 is TGTGCCAGCACCCCCTGGCGGGAGATAAGGAATGAGCAGTTCTTC. Translating gives CASTPWREIRNEQFF.

The chain joins TRBV30 to TRBJ1-1, with D perhaps matching TRBD1 (6 bases). The germline V gene has CDR1 GTSNPN and CDR2 SVGIG (reference sequence). There are 14 residues in the CDR3. Between the trimmed V and J ends, which lost 3 bases and 3 bases, there was a span of 14 bases. CDR3 sequence (DNA): TGTGCCTGGAGCCTCGGCTGGACAGACACTGAAGCTTTCTTT. Translating it yields CAWSLGWTDTEAFF.

This clone was observed once. This chain joins TRBV18 and TRBJ2-2; no clear D. The V end was cut by 2 bases, the J end by 0 bases, with 13 bases between. The CDR3 runs to 17 residues. CDR1 is KGHSH, CDR2 LQKENI, per germline. CDR3 sequence reads: CASSPSHTSPNTGELFF. The CDR3 coding sequence is TGTGCCAGCTCACCATCCCACACCAGTCCGAACACCGGGGAGCTGTTTTTT.

This chain joins TRBV19 and TRBJ2-3; possibly TRBD2 for D (6 bases). Germline V lookup: CDR1 LNHDA, CDR2 SQIVND (reference sequence). The CDR3 loop spans 15 amino acids. The V end was cut by 6 bases, the J end by 0 bases, with 13 bases between. The CDR3 DNA is TGTGCCAGTAGGCTGACGGGGGTTAGCACAGATACGCAGTATTTT. It specifies CASRLTGVSTDTQYF.